This TCR beta chain was sequenced during a study of blood T cell repertoires in COVID-19. Study-wide background: Researchers got acute and convalescent COVID-19 samples from the United States, Italy and Spain. T cells, B-cell-depleted T cells, or PBMCs supplied cDNA or gDNA.

Notes on this clone: The sample holds other DNA sequences that translate to the same CDR3.

The protocol was immunoSEQ multiplex PCR, while the TCRdb copy is restricted to in-frame clones and leaves out a portion. The sample lists roughly 250,000 clones, about 90% occurring once. The CDR3 is 17 residues long. CDR1 and CDR2 from the germline V gene are LNHDA and SQIVND (reference sequence). Trimming removed 5 bases from V and 0 bases from J; junction bases left unmatched: 8. Adults between about 18 and 89 years of age took part from fewer than 30 US areas. Participants' reported clinical history set cohort assignment. The sequence came from a woman aged 40 to 50 with acute COVID-19. The chain is built from TRBV19 and TRBJ2-7; 12 nucleotides match TRBD2. The sequenced sample consisted of PBMCs or T cells enriched from blood (not recorded which). DNA of the CDR3: TGTGCCAGTAGTCCGTCCGGACTAGCGGGGTCCTCCTACGAGCAGTACTTC. Translation gives CASSPSGLAGSSYEQYF.